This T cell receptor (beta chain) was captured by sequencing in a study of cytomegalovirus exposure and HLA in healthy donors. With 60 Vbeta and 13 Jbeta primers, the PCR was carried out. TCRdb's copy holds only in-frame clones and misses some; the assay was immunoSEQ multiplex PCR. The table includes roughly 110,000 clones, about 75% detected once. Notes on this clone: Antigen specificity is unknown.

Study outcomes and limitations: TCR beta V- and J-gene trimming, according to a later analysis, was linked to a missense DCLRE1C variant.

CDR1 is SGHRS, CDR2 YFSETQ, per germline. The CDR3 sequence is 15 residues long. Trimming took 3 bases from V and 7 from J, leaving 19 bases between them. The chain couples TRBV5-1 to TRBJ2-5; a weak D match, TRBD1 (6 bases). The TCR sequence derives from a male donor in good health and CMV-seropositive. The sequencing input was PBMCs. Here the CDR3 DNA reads TGCGCCAGCAGCTCCTCAGGGGACCCCGGAGCGACCCAGTACTTC. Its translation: CASSSSGDPGATQYF.